This is a list of T cell receptor beta chains from one sample in a study of OX40 agonist ivuxolimab in advanced cancers. Method: immunoSEQ multiplex PCR; TCRdb's copy keeps in-frame clones and lacks some. The sample has 74,000 or so clones; 70% to 90% are singletons. The sequenced sample was CD4+ or CD8+ T cells sorted from blood, obtained in a trial of the OX40 agonist ivuxolimab. The receptors were sampled from an adult with an advanced solid tumor such as melanoma, head and neck, liver or kidney cancer. CDR3s include the opening cysteine and the closing phenylalanine or tryptophan. D genes are given only for firm matches. Some rows have no size entry. The others give once, few or many, or a class for an expanded clone.

cdr3_nt cdr3_aa clone_size v_call d_call j_call
TGTGCCAGCAGCTTGGTAGGAGCACCCAATCAGCCCCAGCATTTT CASSLVGAPNQPQHF NA TRBV7-9 NA TRBJ1-5
TGCAGCGTAGGCCGTGGGAGCACTGAAGCTTTCTTT CSVGRGSTEAFF NA TRBV29-1 NA TRBJ1-1
TGTGCCAGCAGCGAAGTTGGTTGGTGGGGCGCGGAGACCCAGTACTTC CASSEVGWWGAETQYF NA TRBV6-1 NA TRBJ2-5
TGTGCCAGCAGACCGAGGGACAGGCAGCAGTACTTC CASRPRDRQQYF NA TRBV2 TRBD1 TRBJ2-7
TGTGCCAGCAGTCCAGGGACTGCCCCCCGGGGAGCTGTTTTT CASSPGTAPRGAVF NA TRBV27 NA TRBJ2-2
TGTGCCAGTAGTACCGGGACATATGAAAAACTGTTTTTT CASSTGTYEKLFF NA TRBV19 NA TRBJ1-4
TGCGCCAGCAGCTCTGGCGCGGGTAGTGAAGCTTTCTTT CASSSGAGSEAFF once TRBV5-1 NA TRBJ1-1
TGTGCCAGCAGCTTATTCCGACAGGGTACCACTGAAGCTTTCTTT CASSLFRQGTTEAFF NA TRBV7-2 TRBD1 TRBJ1-1
TGTGCCAGCAGTTGGACTAGCGGGTCAGATACGCAGTATTTT CASSWTSGSDTQYF NA TRBV2 TRBD2 TRBJ2-3
TGTGCCAGCAGCTTGGAACTTGGACAGGGGGCGGTCGAACAGCATTTT CASSLELGQGAVEQHF NA TRBV5-5 TRBD1 TRBJ1-5
TGTGCCACCAGCAGAGGGTCGTCGACAGGCGAAAAACTGTTTTTT CATSRGSSTGEKLFF NA TRBV15 NA TRBJ1-4
TGTGCCAGTTCCCCGACAGCTCTTAACACTGAAGCTTTCTTT CASSPTALNTEAFF NA TRBV5-4 NA TRBJ1-1
TGTGCCAGCAGTGTGGAGGGAAGCGGCTACAATGAGCAGTTCTTC CASSVEGSGYNEQFF NA TRBV6-6 NA TRBJ2-1
TGTGCCAGCAGCCGAACCGGGACACCTTTCTACGAGCAGTACTTC CASSRTGTPFYEQYF NA TRBV7-9 NA TRBJ2-7
TGTGCCAGCAGCTTACGGGACAGGGGAAGAAATGAGCAGTTCTTC CASSLRDRGRNEQFF NA TRBV7-8 TRBD1 TRBJ2-1
TGTGCTAGCAGCCCGATGACGGGACTCACCCAGGGAGATACGCAGTATTTT CASSPMTGLTQGDTQYF NA TRBV7-7 NA TRBJ2-3
TGTGCCAGCAGCTTAGGACCAAATCAGCCCCAGCATTTT CASSLGPNQPQHF NA TRBV7-8 NA TRBJ1-5
TGCGCCAGCAGACCGGACAGCCGACTTAGGCCTTTCTTT CASRPDSRLRPFF NA TRBV5-1 NA TRBJ1-1
TGTGCCACCAGCAGAGATTCGGGCAGGGGACAAGAGACCCAGTACTTC CATSRDSGRGQETQYF NA TRBV15 NA TRBJ2-5
TGCGCCAGCAGCTTGGTGGGACAGATTAATGAAAAACTGTTTTTT CASSLVGQINEKLFF NA TRBV5-1 TRBD1 TRBJ1-4
TGTGCCAGCAGCTCGACTAGCGGGAACACAGATACGCAGTATTTT CASSSTSGNTDTQYF NA TRBV5-4 TRBD2 TRBJ2-3
TGTGCCAGCAGCTTAAGCCACGAGCAGTACTTC CASSLSHEQYF once TRBV7-6 NA TRBJ2-7
TGTGCCAGCAGTTACTCCCCAGGGGGTTTTGGAAACACCATATATTTT CASSYSPGGFGNTIYF NA TRBV6-6 TRBD1 TRBJ1-3
TGTGCCAGCAGCCCGGACTTGCCTAGCACAGATACGCAGTATTTT CASSPDLPSTDTQYF NA TRBV5-4 NA TRBJ2-3
TGCGCCAGCAGCCAAGATATGGGGCGCGAGCAGTACTTC CASSQDMGREQYF once TRBV4-1 NA TRBJ2-7
TGTGCCAGTACCCTAGGCGGGACAGGGACTTTAGGCTACACCTTC CASTLGGTGTLGYTF NA TRBV19 TRBD1 TRBJ1-2
TGTGCCAGCTCACCACCGTCTCGACTGGCAGACGAGCAGTACTTC CASSPPSRLADEQYF NA TRBV18 NA TRBJ2-7
TGCAGCGTTGCTTTAACAGGGGGATGGGGGGGTACCACAGATACGCAGTATTTT CSVALTGGWGGTTDTQYF NA TRBV29-1 NA TRBJ2-3
TGTGCCAGCAGCACCAGGCAAAGGGGGCGCGCGGAGACCCAGTACTTC CASSTRQRGRAETQYF NA TRBV5-4 TRBD1 TRBJ2-5
TGTGCCAGCAGTTTCCGGAGGCAGAACACTGAAGCTTTCTTT CASSFRRQNTEAFF NA TRBV28 NA TRBJ1-1
TGTGCCAGCAGTTCTACCGGGACAGGGTATGACGGCTACACCTTC CASSSTGTGYDGYTF once TRBV6-4 TRBD1 TRBJ1-2
TGTGCCAGCAGGAGGGGGAACTCCTACGAGCAGTACTTC CASRRGNSYEQYF NA TRBV6-5 NA TRBJ2-7
TGTGCCAGCGTAGGGAGGGGGAGACTAGGTTTCGATGAGCAGTTCTTC CASVGRGRLGFDEQFF NA TRBV6-4 NA TRBJ2-1
TGTGCCAGCAGTTTACGGGCACAGGGAGTAAGGGGTTCACCCCTCCACTTT CASSLRAQGVRGSPLHF once TRBV27 NA TRBJ1-6
TGTGCCAGCTCACCAACAGGGCTTGGTACCGGGGAGCTGTTTTTT CASSPTGLGTGELFF NA TRBV18 NA TRBJ2-2
TGTGCCAGTAGTATAGAGGGGCATCGGCCGAACACTGAAGCTTTCTTT CASSIEGHRPNTEAFF NA TRBV19 NA TRBJ1-1
TGTGCCAGCTCACCGACAGGGAGCAGCTACGAGCAGTACTTC CASSPTGSSYEQYF NA TRBV18 TRBD1 TRBJ2-7
TGTGCCAGCAGTGAAGCCTATGACAGGAACACTGAAGCTTTCTTT CASSEAYDRNTEAFF NA TRBV6-1 NA TRBJ1-1
TGCGCCAGCAATAAGGCTATGGGTGTTCGGAGGTACGAGCAGTACTTC CASNKAMGVRRYEQYF NA TRBV10-1 NA TRBJ2-7
TGCGCCAGCAGCCAACCTAACAGGTTGGGACGGAACACTGAAGCTTTCTTT CASSQPNRLGRNTEAFF few TRBV4-1 NA TRBJ1-1
TGTGCCAGCAGTGGGACTAGCGGGAGTGGCACAGATACGCAGTATTTT CASSGTSGSGTDTQYF once TRBV7-3 TRBD2 TRBJ2-3
TGTGCCAGCAGAACGGACGGCGGCCAGCCCCAGCATTTT CASRTDGGQPQHF NA TRBV7-9 NA TRBJ1-5
TGTGCCAGCAGCCAACGACTTGTCGGGCCAGCGGGGACCGCCTACGAGCAGTACTTC CASSQRLVGPAGTAYEQYF NA TRBV4-2 TRBD2 TRBJ2-7
TGCGCCAGCAGCCAAACAGGGTTTACAGATACGCAGTATTTT CASSQTGFTDTQYF NA TRBV4-1 NA TRBJ2-3
TGTGCCAGCGGGACTAATCGTGAGACCCAGTACTTC CASGTNRETQYF NA TRBV6-6 TRBD2 TRBJ2-5
TGCGCCAGCAGCGACTGGACCACAGATACGCAGTATTTT CASSDWTTDTQYF NA TRBV4-1 NA TRBJ2-3
TGTGCCAGCAGTGGCACCACAGATACGCAGTATTTT CASSGTTDTQYF once TRBV6-1 NA TRBJ2-3
TGTGCCATCAGCGCCGGGACGGCCTATGGCTACACCTTC CAISAGTAYGYTF NA TRBV10-3 NA TRBJ1-2
TGTGCCAGCAGTCTTCTCGGGGGACAGGGATTGTACACCGGGGAGCTGTTTTTT CASSLLGGQGLYTGELFF NA TRBV28 TRBD1 TRBJ2-2
TGTGCCAGTAGTATAGCCCAGGGCTATAATTCACCCCTCCACTTT CASSIAQGYNSPLHF NA TRBV19 NA TRBJ1-6
TGTGCCAGCAGTGAACGCCTTACCGGGGAGCTGTTTTTT CASSERLTGELFF once TRBV2 NA TRBJ2-2
TGTGCCATCAGTGACCCTCGCCGGGACAGTAATGAAAAACTGTTTTTT CAISDPRRDSNEKLFF NA TRBV10-3 TRBD1 TRBJ1-4